Listed here are 22 T cell receptor beta chains from one sample, sequenced in a study of OX40 agonist ivuxolimab in advanced cancers. Preparation of the library involved the immunoSEQ multiplex PCR assay. TCRdb mirrors the immuneACCESS table, restricted to in-frame sequences. Some clones are absent from its copies; in checked studies, under half trace to an unresolved V gene, and the reason for the others is unknown. Here the sample has around 67,000 clones; 80% occur a single time. Clones ranked in the top ten supply around 1.3% of the sample. The sequencing here drew on CD4+ or CD8+ T cells sorted from blood, taken in a trial of the OX40 agonist ivuxolimab. Receptors were obtained from an adult with an advanced solid tumor such as melanoma, head and neck, liver or kidney cancer.

V gene TRBV11-2 combines with J gene TRBJ2-3, with no clear D. Germline loops: CDR1 SGHAT, CDR2 FQNNGV. V lost 5 bases and J 2 bases, leaving 17 bases between the germline ends. The CDR3 has 16 amino acids. The CDR3 loop reads CASSPQQRSVTDTQYF. The CDR3 region has the DNA TGTGCCAGCAGCCCCCAGCAGCGATCGGTCACAGATACGCAGTATTTT.

The gene calls are TRBV10-3 and TRBJ1-4, with 8 positions matching TRBD1. Germline assignment: CDR1 ENHRY and CDR2 SYGVKD. Losses at the gene ends were 2 bases for V and 5 bases for J; bases not matched to a gene: 4. This CDR3 comprises 15 residues. This chain's CDR3 is CAISEIGQGNEKLFF. The CDR3 DNA sequence: TGTGCCATCAGTGAGATTGGACAGGGCAATGAAAAACTGTTTTTT.

The chain couples TRBV2 to TRBJ2-7; 10 bases align to TRBD1. V lost 6 bases and J lost 6; bases outside the gene matches: 11. The CDR3 totals 15 residues. Germline V gene sequence: CDR1 SNHLY, CDR2 FYNNEI. In nucleotides, the CDR3 is TGTGCCAGCAGAGACGAGGGGACAGGGGTTCGCGAGCAGTACTTC. Its protein is CASRDEGTGVREQYF.

The chain uses TRBV18 and TRBJ1-2; D unclear. V was clipped by 2 bases and J by 4 bases, with 11 bases between them. CDR3 length: 14 amino acids. Germline assignment: CDR1 KGHSH and CDR2 LQKENI. In DNA, the CDR3 is TGTGCCAGCTCACCAGGCGGAAAGGGCTATGGCTACACCTTC. It codes for CASSPGGKGYGYTF.

This chain uses TRBV30 with TRBJ1-5; tentative D call: TRBD1 (5 bases). The CDR3 has 14 amino acids. The germline V gene encodes CDR1 GTSNPN and CDR2 SVGIG (reference sequence). Trimming shortened V by 2 bases and J by 0 bases, and 8 bases separated the two germline ends. The DNA for the CDR3 is TGTGCCTGGAGTACAGGATATAGCAATCAGCCCCAGCATTTT. Translated: CAWSTGYSNQPQHF.

This clone was detected only a few times. The CDR3 region has the DNA TGTGCCAGCAGTTCGAAGCGGGGGGGCTCGTACCAAGAGACCCAGTACTTC. Its translation: CASSSKRGGSYQETQYF. The V and J genes are TRBV5-4 and TRBJ2-5, with TRBD2 matching over 10 bases. This CDR3 is 17 amino acids long. CDR1 and CDR2 (germline): SGHNT, YYREEE (reference sequence). The trim removed 5 bases at V and 0 bases at J, leaving 10 bases unmatched.

The V gene is TRBV6-1, the J gene TRBJ2-7; no clear D gene. CDR3 length: 15 amino acids. Trimming took off 0 bases at V and 6 bases at J, with 15 bases between the two ends. Germline V gives CDR1 MNHNS, CDR2 SASEGT. The DNA for the CDR3 is TGTGCCAGCAGTGAAGCGCCAGGCCCAGCCTTCGAGCAGTACTTC. It specifies CASSEAPGPAFEQYF.

The V call is TRBV2, the J call TRBJ1-2; the D is unclear. CDR3 length: 14 residues. CDR1 is SNHLY and CDR2 is FYNNEI in the germline V gene. V was shortened by 2 bases and J by 8 bases, with 15 bases between the two germline ends. The CDR3 coding sequence is TGTGCCAGCAGTGAACGCGCGGGGTCGAGAGGCTACACCTTC. Translated: CASSERAGSRGYTF.

The chain has TRBV7-2 and TRBJ1-6; possible D gene TRBD1, 6 bases. Per germline, CDR1 SGHTA and CDR2 FQGNSA. This CDR3 has 16 amino acids. V was clipped by 5 bases and J by 4 bases, with 15 bases between them. CDR3 residues: CASSEQGLMYNSPLHF. As DNA, the CDR3 is TGTGCCAGCAGCGAGCAGGGGTTGATGTATAATTCACCCCTCCACTTT.

The genes are TRBV9 and TRBJ1-4; possible D gene TRBD1, 5 bases. With 2 bases removed from V and 3 bases from J, the gap between germline ends came to 11 bases. The CDR3 length is 15 residues. The germline V gene encodes CDR1 SGDLS and CDR2 YYNGEE. The CDR3, as DNA: TGTGCCAGCAGCGTCCAGCAGGGACCTAATGAAAAACTGTTTTTT. Its protein is CASSVQQGPNEKLFF.

This clone was observed once. CDR3 sequence reads: CASSSSWRTNEKLFF. The CDR3, as DNA: TGTGCCAGCAGTTCTAGTTGGCGGACTAATGAAAAACTGTTTTTT. This chain links TRBV6-6 with TRBJ1-4, with no clear D. Germline loops: CDR1 MNHNY, CDR2 SVGAGI (reference sequence). This CDR3 contains 15 residues. Trimming took off 4 bases at V and 2 bases at J, with 11 bases between the two ends.

V and J are TRBV7-9 and TRBJ2-1, with D possibly matching TRBD2 (5 bases). With 2 bases removed from V and 7 bases from J, the gap between germline ends came to 12 bases. CDR3 length: 14 residues. Germline values: CDR1 SEHNR, CDR2 FQNEAQ (reference sequence). The CDR3 DNA follows: TGTGCCAGCAGCTTAAACGGGGTGGGGAATGAGCAGTTCTTC. Translated: CASSLNGVGNEQFF.

The V call is TRBV9, the J call TRBJ2-5; 10 bases are a match to TRBD2. V shed 0 bases and J 1 base; nucleotides not matched to a gene: 6. In germline, CDR1 is SGDLS, CDR2 YYNGEE. This CDR3 is built from 17 residues. CDR3 DNA: TGTGCCAGCAGCGTAGCTCCCCAGCGGGGGGGCCAAGAGACCCAGTACTTC. It encodes CASSVAPQRGGQETQYF.

J is TRBJ1-1 and V is TRBV20-1; D is ambiguous. The CDR3 consists of 11 residues. Deletions cut 5 bases from V and 7 bases from J, with 11 bases between. From germline, CDR1 is DFQATT and CDR2 SNEGSKA (reference sequence). This CDR3 reads CSASDGDEAFF. The CDR3 nucleotides read TGCAGTGCTTCCGACGGCGATGAAGCTTTCTTT.

The gene calls are TRBV9 and TRBJ1-1; the D is unclear. Germline assignment: CDR1 SGDLS and CDR2 YYNGEE. V was cut by 3 bases and J by 0 bases, with 15 bases left in between. This CDR3 region has 16 residues. Here the CDR3 DNA reads TGTGCCAGCAGCGGGTTACACAAGAGCATGAACACTGAAGCTTTCTTT. This gives the protein CASSGLHKSMNTEAFF.

The chain links TRBV5-4 to TRBJ2-3; perhaps TRBD1 as D (6 bases). CDR3 length: 16 residues. V was clipped by 5 bases and J by 0 bases, with 16 bases between them. Germline V lookup: CDR1 SGHNT, CDR2 YYREEE (reference sequence). This chain's CDR3 is CASRQGRAESTDTQYF. CDR3 DNA sequence: TGTGCCAGCAGACAGGGTAGGGCGGAAAGCACAGATACGCAGTATTTT. Full variable domain (outside the CDR3, taken from reference TRBV5-4 and TRBJ2-3): ETGVTQSPTHLIKTRGQQVTLRCSSQSGHNTVSWYQQALGQGPQFIFQYYREEENGRGNFPPRFSGLQFPNYSSELNVNALELDDSALYLCASRQGRAESTDTQYFGPGTRLTVL.

CDR3 in amino acids: CASSLAGQPNEKLFF. The CDR3 coding sequence is TGCGCCAGCAGCTTGGCGGGACAGCCTAATGAAAAACTGTTTTTT. The chain has TRBV5-1 and TRBJ1-4, with TRBD1 matching 7 bases. The junction had 2 bases not matched to a gene; V was cut back by 0 bases and J by 3 bases. The CDR3 consists of 15 residues. Looked up from germline, CDR1 is SGHRS and CDR2 is YFSETQ.

A single count supports this clone. The chain links TRBV9 to TRBJ1-5; D unclear. The germline V gene encodes CDR1 SGDLS and CDR2 YYNGEE. CDR3 length: 15 residues. The V end lost 0 bases, the J end lost 3 bases, and 10 bases lay between the germline ends. The CDR3, as DNA: TGTGCCAGCAGCGTAGCATCGGCGTCCAATCAGCCCCAGCATTTT. Translated, it gives CASSVASASNQPQHF.

The J gene is TRBJ1-1, the V gene TRBV6-5; D gene uncertain. This CDR3 is built from 12 residues. Germline V gives CDR1 MNHEY, CDR2 SVGAGI. Deletions cut 5 bases from V and 1 base from J, with 5 bases between. Here the CDR3 DNA reads TGTGCCAGCAGTCGCCCGAACACTGAAGCTTTCTTT. Residues: CASSRPNTEAFF.

This chain connects TRBV27 to TRBJ2-5, with TRBD1 matching over 8 bases. The end of the DNA is better explained by TRBJ2-7, so the J call may be wrong. CDR3 length: 13 amino acids. In germline, CDR1 is MNHEY, CDR2 SMNVEV (reference sequence). CDR3 protein: CASRGQGPYEQYF. The CDR3 DNA sequence: TGTGCCAGCAGAGGACAGGGTCCCTACGAGCAGTACTTC.

This clone was detected only once. This chain uses TRBV30 with TRBJ2-7, with a possible D match to TRBD2 (7 bases). The CDR3 runs 12 residues. Germline values: CDR1 GTSNPN, CDR2 SVGIG (reference sequence). The ends were cut back, 4 bases at V and 7 bases at J, with 14 bases in the middle. The DNA of the CDR3 is TGTGCCTGGAACCAAGGGGGGGATGAGCAGTACTTC. Translating gives CAWNQGGDEQYF.

J is TRBJ2-7 and V is TRBV19, with TRBD1 matching 10 bases. CDR3 length: 16 residues. V shed 3 bases, J shed 2 bases, and the junction held 7 bases outside the gene matches. Per the germline V gene, CDR1 is LNHDA and CDR2 is SQIVND (reference sequence). Here the CDR3 DNA reads TGTGCCAGTAGTATTCCCTTTGGACAGGGGGCCTACGAGCAGTACTTC. This sequence encodes CASSIPFGQGAYEQYF. The whole variable domain, remainder taken from reference TRBV19 and TRBJ2-7, is DGGITQSPKYLFRKEGQNVTLSCEQNLNHDAMYWYRQDPGQGLRLIYYSQIVNDFQKGDIAEGYSVSREKKESFPLTVTSAQKNPTAFYLCASSIPFGQGAYEQYFGPGTRLTVT.